This TCR beta chain was identified during a study of cytomegalovirus exposure and HLA in healthy donors. Whole-study results and caveats: Likely technical artifact: a cluster of highly shared sequence variants. More clonal expansion characterized HLA-associated TCR beta chains than equally common others in a later analysis. Per a prior analysis, the majority of TCR beta V segments were productive roughly 87% or roughly 30% of the time.

On this clone: Its matching antigen is unknown. The junction and the germline gene differ at one end; a read error may be behind it.

The study ran its PCR with 60 Vbeta and 13 Jbeta primers. Method: immunoSEQ multiplex PCR; TCRdb's copy keeps in-frame clones and lacks some. The sample comprises roughly 180,000 clones, 76% of which are singletons, and 2% to 2.5% rests with the top ten. The germline V gene has CDR1 LNHNV and CDR2 YYDKDF (reference sequence). The CDR3 extends over 17 amino acids. The sample was PBMCs. The chain has TRBV15 and TRBJ1-2; D possibly corresponds to TRBD1 (5 bases). This clonotype originated in a woman aged 30 to 39 in good health and CMV-seropositive. DNA for the CDR3: TGTGCCACCAGCGGAGAATCCTTAAGGGGCGACCCGGGCCCCTACACCTTC. This gives the protein CATSGESLRGDPGPYTF.